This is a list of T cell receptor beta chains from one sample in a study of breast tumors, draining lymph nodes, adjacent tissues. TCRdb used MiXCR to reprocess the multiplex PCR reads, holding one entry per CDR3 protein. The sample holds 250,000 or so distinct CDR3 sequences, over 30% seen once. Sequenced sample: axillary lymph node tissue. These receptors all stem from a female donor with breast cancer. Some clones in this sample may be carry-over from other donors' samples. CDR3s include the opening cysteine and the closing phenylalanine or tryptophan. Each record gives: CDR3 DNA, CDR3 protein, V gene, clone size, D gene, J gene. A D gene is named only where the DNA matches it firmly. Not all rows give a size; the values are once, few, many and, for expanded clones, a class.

TGTGCCAGCAGCCAAGTCAGGACGACAGATACGCAGTATTTT,CASSQVRTTDTQYF,TRBV4-2,many,.,TRBJ2-3
TGCAGTGCCCTAGGGGTATTAGGGGGTTCCTACAATGAGCAGTTCTTC,CSALGVLGGSYNEQFF,TRBV20-1,many,.,TRBJ2-1
TGTGCCAGCAGTTTGACAGACCAAGAGACCCAGTACTTC,CASSLTDQETQYF,TRBV7-9,many,.,TRBJ2-5
TGTGCCAGCAGCTCCACCCCTAGCAAACGCGAAAAACTGTTTTTT,CASSSTPSKREKLFF,TRBV5-4,many,.,TRBJ1-4
TGTGCCAGCAGTGACCGATACGGACAGTCTGAAGCTTTCTTT,CASSDRYGQSEAFF,TRBV25-1,.,.,TRBJ1-1
TGCAGCGTTGAGATGGTAGCGGGAGGTCCCGGGGAGCTGTTTTTT,CSVEMVAGGPGELFF,TRBV29-1,many,TRBD2,TRBJ2-2
TGCGCCAGCAGCCAATCGTACAGGGGGCCGGAGGTCATTCAGTACTTC,CASSQSYRGPEVIQYF,TRBV4-1,few,TRBD1,TRBJ2-4
TGTGCCAGCAGCCCGACCGGGACTCTCTACGAGCAGTACTTC,CASSPTGTLYEQYF,TRBV6-1,.,.,TRBJ2-7
TGTGCCAGCAGTTACTCCCAGGGGTCGTACAATGAGCAGTTCTTC,CASSYSQGSYNEQFF,TRBV6-2/TRBV6-3,.,.,TRBJ2-1
TGTGCCAGCAGTTTTTTCTCCGACTCCTACGAGCAGTACTTC,CASSFFSDSYEQYF,TRBV12-3/TRBV12-4,many,.,TRBJ2-7
TGTGCCAGCAGCCCCGGACTAGCGGGAGAGAGGAATGAGCAGTTCTTC,CASSPGLAGERNEQFF,TRBV6-5,many,TRBD2,TRBJ2-1
TGTGCCAGCAGCTTATACAGGGGCGAGCAGTACTTC,CASSLYRGEQYF,TRBV7-8,many,TRBD1,TRBJ2-7
TGTGCCAGTGGTACCGGGACTAGCGGCAATCAGCCCCAGCATTTT,CASGTGTSGNQPQHF,TRBV24-1,.,.,TRBJ1-5
TGTGCCAGCAGTTTAGCAGGGACATCGACTAATGAAAAACTGTTTTTT,CASSLAGTSTNEKLFF,TRBV12-3/TRBV12-4,many,.,TRBJ1-4
TGTGCCAGCCTCAGGGGCGGGGAGCTGTTTTTT,CASLRGGELFF,TRBV6-2/TRBV6-3,many,.,TRBJ2-2
TGTGCCTGGGAGGGGGCGAGGACAGATACGCAGTATTTT,CAWEGARTDTQYF,TRBV30,few,TRBD1,TRBJ2-3
TGCGCCAGCAGCCTCCGGGACTCGTCCTACGAGCAGTACTTC,CASSLRDSSYEQYF,TRBV5-1,many,.,TRBJ2-7
TGCAGTTTTGGGGGGAGCACAGATACGCAGTATTTT,CSFGGSTDTQYF,TRBV29-1,.,.,TRBJ2-3
TGTGCCAGCACAATCCGGGACAGGGGGTACTATGGCTACACCTTC,CASTIRDRGYYGYTF,TRBV2,.,TRBD1,TRBJ1-2
TGTGCCAGCAGTTACTCGCCCGCTAGCGTCGGTGAGCAGTACTTC,CASSYSPASVGEQYF,TRBV6-5,.,.,TRBJ2-7
TGTGCCAGCAGCGTAGAGGGGTCCTACTCTGGAAACACCATATATTTT,CASSVEGSYSGNTIYF,TRBV9,.,.,TRBJ1-3
TGTGCCAGCAGCAGGGGTGTGGCTGGCTACACCTTC,CASSRGVAGYTF,TRBV9,.,.,TRBJ1-2